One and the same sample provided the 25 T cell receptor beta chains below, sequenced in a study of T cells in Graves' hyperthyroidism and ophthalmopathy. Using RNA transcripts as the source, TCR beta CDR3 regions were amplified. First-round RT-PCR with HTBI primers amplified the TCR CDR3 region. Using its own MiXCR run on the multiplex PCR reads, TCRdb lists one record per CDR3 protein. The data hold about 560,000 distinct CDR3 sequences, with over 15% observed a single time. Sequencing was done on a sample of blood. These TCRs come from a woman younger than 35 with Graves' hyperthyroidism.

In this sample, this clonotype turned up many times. As DNA, the CDR3 is TGTGCCAGCACCCCCCCCCTGGGACTAGCAGCTACCACAGATACGCAGTATTTT. Protein: CASTPPLGLAATTDTQYF. This chain joins TRBV2 and TRBJ2-3; TRBD2 matches 9 bases. Germline V gives CDR1 SNHLY, CDR2 FYNNEI. V trimming: 7 bases; J trimming: 2 bases; junction bases outside the gene matches: 16. The CDR3 covers 18 residues.

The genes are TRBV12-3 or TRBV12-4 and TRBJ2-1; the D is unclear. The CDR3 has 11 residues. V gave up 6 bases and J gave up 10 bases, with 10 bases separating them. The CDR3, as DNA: TGTGCCAGCAGATTTTTCCGGGAGCAGTTCTTC. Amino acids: CASRFFREQFF.

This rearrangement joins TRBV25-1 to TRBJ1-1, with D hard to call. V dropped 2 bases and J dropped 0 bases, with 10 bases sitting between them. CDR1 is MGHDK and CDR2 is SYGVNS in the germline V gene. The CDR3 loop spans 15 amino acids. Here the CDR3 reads CASSELVGLNTEAFF. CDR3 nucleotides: TGTGCCAGCAGTGAACTGGTGGGTTTGAACACTGAAGCTTTCTTT.

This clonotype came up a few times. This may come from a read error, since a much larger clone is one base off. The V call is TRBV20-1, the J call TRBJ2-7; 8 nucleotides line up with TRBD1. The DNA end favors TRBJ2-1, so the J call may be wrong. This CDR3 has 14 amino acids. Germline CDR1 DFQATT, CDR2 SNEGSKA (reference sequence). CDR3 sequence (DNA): TGCAGTGCTTCGGACAGGGACCCCTCCTACGAGCAGTTCTTC. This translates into CSASDRDPSYEQFF.

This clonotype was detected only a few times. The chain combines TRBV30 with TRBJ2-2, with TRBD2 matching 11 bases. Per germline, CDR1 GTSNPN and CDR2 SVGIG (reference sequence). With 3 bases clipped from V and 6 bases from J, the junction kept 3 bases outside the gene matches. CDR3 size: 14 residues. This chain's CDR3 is CAWRPGLAAGELFF. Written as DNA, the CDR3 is TGTGCCTGGAGGCCGGGACTAGCGGCCGGGGAGCTGTTTTTT.

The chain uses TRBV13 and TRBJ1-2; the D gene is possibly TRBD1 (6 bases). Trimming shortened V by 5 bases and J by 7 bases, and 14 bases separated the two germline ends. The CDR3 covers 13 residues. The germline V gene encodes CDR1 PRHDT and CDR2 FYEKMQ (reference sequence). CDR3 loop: CASSQQGGSGYTF. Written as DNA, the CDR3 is TGTGCCAGCAGCCAACAGGGAGGTTCTGGCTACACCTTC.

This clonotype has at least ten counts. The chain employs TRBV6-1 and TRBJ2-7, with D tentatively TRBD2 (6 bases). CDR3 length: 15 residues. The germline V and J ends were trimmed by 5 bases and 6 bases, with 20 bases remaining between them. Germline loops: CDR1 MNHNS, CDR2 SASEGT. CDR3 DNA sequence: TGTGCCAGCAGTCAAGGGCCCGGGAGCGCCTCCGAGCAGTACTTC. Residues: CASSQGPGSASEQYF.

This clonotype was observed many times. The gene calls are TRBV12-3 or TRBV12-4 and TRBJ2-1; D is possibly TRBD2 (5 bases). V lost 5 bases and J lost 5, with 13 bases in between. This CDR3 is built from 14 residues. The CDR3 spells CASSNIPGNNEQFF. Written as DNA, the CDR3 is TGTGCCAGCAGTAATATCCCGGGAAACAATGAGCAGTTCTTC.

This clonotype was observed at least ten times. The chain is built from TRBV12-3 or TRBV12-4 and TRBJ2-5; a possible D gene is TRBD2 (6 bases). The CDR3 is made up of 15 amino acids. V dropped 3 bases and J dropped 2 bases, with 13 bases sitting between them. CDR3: CASSFSPGEQETQYF. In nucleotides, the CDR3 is TGTGCCAGCAGTTTTTCCCCGGGAGAACAAGAGACCCAGTACTTC.

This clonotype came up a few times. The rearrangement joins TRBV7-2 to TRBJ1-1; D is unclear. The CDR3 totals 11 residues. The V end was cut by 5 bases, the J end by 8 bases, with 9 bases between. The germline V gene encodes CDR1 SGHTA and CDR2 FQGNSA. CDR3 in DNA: TGTGCCAGCAGCAATACACCCGAAGCTTTCTTT. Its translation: CASSNTPEAFF. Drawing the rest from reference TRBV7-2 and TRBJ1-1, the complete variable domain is GAGVSQSPSNKVTEKGKDVELRCDPISGHTALYWYRQSLGQGLEFLIYFQGNSAPDKSGLPSDRFSAERTGGSVSTLTIQRTQQEDSAVYLCASSNTPEAFFGQGTRLTVV.

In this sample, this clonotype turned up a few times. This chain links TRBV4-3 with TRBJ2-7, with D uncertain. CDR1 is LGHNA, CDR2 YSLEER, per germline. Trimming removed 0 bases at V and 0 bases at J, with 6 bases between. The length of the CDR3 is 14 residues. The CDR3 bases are TGCGCCAGCAGCCAAGATCAGTTCTCCTACGAGCAGTACTTC. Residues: CASSQDQFSYEQYF.

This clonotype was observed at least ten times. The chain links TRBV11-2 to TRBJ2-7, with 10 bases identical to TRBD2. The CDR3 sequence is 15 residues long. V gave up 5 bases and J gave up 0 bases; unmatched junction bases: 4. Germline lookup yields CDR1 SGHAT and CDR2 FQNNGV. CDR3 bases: TGTGCCAGCAGCGGCCGACTAGCGGGCTCCTACGAGCAGTACTTC. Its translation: CASSGRLAGSYEQYF.

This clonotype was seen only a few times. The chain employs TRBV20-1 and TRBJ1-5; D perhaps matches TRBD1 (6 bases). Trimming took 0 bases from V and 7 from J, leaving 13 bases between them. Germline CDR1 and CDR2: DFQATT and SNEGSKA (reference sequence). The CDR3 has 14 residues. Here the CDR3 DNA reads TGCAGTGCTAGAGATGGGGGCTTTCTCCAGCCCCAGCATTTT. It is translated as CSARDGGFLQPQHF.

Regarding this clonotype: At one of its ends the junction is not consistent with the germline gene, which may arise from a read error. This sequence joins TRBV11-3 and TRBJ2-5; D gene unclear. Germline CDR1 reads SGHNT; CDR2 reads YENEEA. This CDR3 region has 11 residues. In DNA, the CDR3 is TGTGCCAGCAGCTTAGGGCAGACCCTGTACTTC. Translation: CASSLGQTLYF.

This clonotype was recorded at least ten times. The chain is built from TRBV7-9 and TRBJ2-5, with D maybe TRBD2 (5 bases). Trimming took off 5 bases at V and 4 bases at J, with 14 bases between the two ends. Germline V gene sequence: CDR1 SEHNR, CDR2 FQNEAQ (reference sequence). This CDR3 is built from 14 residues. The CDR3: CASSAGVSGETQYF. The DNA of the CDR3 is TGTGCCAGCAGCGCCGGGGTATCGGGAGAGACCCAGTACTTC.

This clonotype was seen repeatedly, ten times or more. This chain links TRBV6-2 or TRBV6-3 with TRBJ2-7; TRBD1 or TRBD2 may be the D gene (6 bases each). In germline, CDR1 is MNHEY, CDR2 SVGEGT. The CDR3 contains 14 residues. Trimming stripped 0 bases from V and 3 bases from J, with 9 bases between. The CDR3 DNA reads TGTGCCAGCAGTTACTCTAAGGGGGGCTACGAGCAGTACTTC. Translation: CASSYSKGGYEQYF.

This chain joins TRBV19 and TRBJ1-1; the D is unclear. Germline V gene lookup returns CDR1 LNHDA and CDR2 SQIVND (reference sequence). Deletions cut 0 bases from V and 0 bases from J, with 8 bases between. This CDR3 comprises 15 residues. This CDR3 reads CASSIDEGLNTEAFF. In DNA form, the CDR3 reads TGTGCCAGTAGTATAGACGAGGGCCTGAACACTGAAGCTTTCTTT.

The CDR3 DNA reads TGCGCCAGCAGCAACGGACAGGGAGAGACCCAGTACTTC. Protein product: CASSNGQGETQYF. The chain carries TRBV5-1 and TRBJ2-5; 8 positions match TRBD1. There are 13 residues in the CDR3. Germline V gene data show CDR1 as SGHRS and CDR2 as YFSETQ. After removal of 4 bases from V and 4 bases from J, the junction contained 3 bases not matched to a gene.

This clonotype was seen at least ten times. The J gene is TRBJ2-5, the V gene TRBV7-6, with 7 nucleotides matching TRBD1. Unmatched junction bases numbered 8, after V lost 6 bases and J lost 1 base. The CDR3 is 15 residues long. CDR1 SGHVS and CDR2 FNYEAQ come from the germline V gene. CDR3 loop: CASSSHRGFQETQYF. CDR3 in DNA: TGTGCCAGCAGTTCACACAGGGGATTCCAAGAGACCCAGTACTTC.

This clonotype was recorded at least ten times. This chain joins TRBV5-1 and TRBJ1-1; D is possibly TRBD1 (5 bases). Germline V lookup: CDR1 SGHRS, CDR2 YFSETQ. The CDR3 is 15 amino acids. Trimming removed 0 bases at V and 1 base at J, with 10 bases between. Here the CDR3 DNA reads TGCGCCAGCAGCTTGGAGGGACTGCCGAACACTGAAGCTTTCTTT. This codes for CASSLEGLPNTEAFF.

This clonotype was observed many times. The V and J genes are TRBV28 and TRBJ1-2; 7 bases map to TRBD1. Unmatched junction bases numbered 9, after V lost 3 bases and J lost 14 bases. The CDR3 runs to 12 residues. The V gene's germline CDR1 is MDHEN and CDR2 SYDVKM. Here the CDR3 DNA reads TGTGCCAGCAGTTTCTCACAGACAGGGCCAACCTTC. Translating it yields CASSFSQTGPTF.

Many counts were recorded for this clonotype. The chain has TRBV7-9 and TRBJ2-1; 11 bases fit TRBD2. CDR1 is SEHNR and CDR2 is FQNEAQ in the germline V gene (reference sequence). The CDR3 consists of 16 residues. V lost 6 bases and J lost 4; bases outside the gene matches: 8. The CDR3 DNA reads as TGTGCCAGCAGTAGGGCCGGGACTAGCGGATACAATGAGCAGTTCTTC. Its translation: CASSRAGTSGYNEQFF.

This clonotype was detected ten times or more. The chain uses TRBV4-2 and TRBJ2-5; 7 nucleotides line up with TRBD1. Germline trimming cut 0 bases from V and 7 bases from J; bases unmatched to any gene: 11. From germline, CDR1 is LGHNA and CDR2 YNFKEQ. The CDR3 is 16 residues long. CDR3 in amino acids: CASSQDFTGAQGTQYF. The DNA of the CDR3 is TGTGCCAGCAGCCAAGATTTTACAGGGGCCCAGGGGACCCAGTACTTC.

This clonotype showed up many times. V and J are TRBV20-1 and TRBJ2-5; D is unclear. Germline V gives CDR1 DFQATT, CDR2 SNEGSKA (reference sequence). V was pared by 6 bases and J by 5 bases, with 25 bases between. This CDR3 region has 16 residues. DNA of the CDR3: TGCAGTGCCGCAGCCCGTACCGGCGGAGTCGCGGAGACCCAGTACTTC. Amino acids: CSAAARTGGVAETQYF.

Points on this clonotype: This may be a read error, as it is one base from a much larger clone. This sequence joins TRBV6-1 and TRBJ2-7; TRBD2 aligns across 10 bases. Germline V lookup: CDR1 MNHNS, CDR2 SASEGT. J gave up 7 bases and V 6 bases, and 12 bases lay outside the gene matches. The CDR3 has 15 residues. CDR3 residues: CASSSLAGFYGEQYF. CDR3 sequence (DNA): TGTGCCAGCAGCTCACTAGCGGGGTTCTATGGTGAGCAGTACTTC.